The 17 T cell receptor beta chains below come from one sample, sequenced in a study of control samples from healthy donors and cancer patients (dated by TCRdb to 2018 to 2021). Receptor libraries were prepared by the immunoSEQ multiplex PCR assay. In its TCRdb copy, this immuneACCESS table keeps in-frame sequences only and misses some clones. Where compared with another copy, unresolved V genes explain less than half of these, and the others have no known cause. Across this sample there are fewer than 60,000 clones, with roughly 94% seen only once. Less than 3% of the sample lies in the top ten. The sample was blood. Every receptor here comes from a man under 40 in good health.

The V call is TRBV30, the J call TRBJ2-1; D gene uncertain. This CDR3 is 14 amino acids long. Trimming removed 2 bases at V and 3 bases at J, with 11 bases between. Germline assignment: CDR1 GTSNPN and CDR2 SVGIG (reference sequence). The CDR3 region is CAWSRHRLYNEQFF. The CDR3 DNA reads TGTGCCTGGAGTCGACACCGCCTCTACAATGAGCAGTTCTTC.

The chain is built from TRBV28 and TRBJ1-1; D not resolved. Trimming stripped 11 bases from V and 6 bases from J, with 13 bases between. The CDR3 covers 11 residues. Germline V CDR1 and CDR2: MDHEN, SYDVKM. The CDR3 bases are TGTGCCTGTAGCGGTCGAGCTGAAGCTTTCTTT. Its translation: CACSGRAEAFF.

The chain is built from TRBV6-5 and TRBJ1-2; the D gene is possibly TRBD1 (5 bases). Between the trimmed V and J ends, which lost 7 bases and 3 bases, there was a span of 15 bases. Germline CDR1 is MNHEY and CDR2 is SVGAGI. CDR3 size: 14 residues. As DNA, the CDR3 is TGTGCCAGCACCGCAAGTGGAGGGGACTATGGCTACACCTTC. It specifies CASTASGGDYGYTF.

The chain recombines TRBV5-1 with TRBJ2-5; D might be TRBD2 (5 bases). CDR1 and CDR2 from the germline V gene are SGHRS and YFSETQ. V lost 2 bases, J lost 5 bases, and 7 bases lay in between. CDR3 length: 12 amino acids. The CDR3 is CASSFGEETQYF. DNA of the CDR3: TGCGCCAGCAGCTTTGGGGAGGAGACCCAGTACTTC.

The rearrangement links TRBV5-1 to TRBJ1-5, with TRBD1 matching 7 bases. Germline V CDR1 and CDR2: SGHRS, YFSETQ. The CDR3 contains 15 residues. V shed 5 bases and J 4 bases; nucleotides not matched to a gene: 9. The CDR3 spells CASRPTGVGNQPQHF. The CDR3 DNA reads as TGCGCCAGCAGGCCTACAGGGGTGGGTAATCAGCCCCAGCATTTT.

This chain joins TRBV7-9 and TRBJ2-1; D ambiguous. Germline loops: CDR1 SEHNR, CDR2 FQNEAQ (reference sequence). This CDR3 contains 13 residues. V was trimmed by 3 bases and J by 0 bases, leaving 3 bases between them. In DNA form, the CDR3 reads TGTGCCAGCAGCTTCAGCTCCTACAATGAGCAGTTCTTC. Amino acid sequence: CASSFSSYNEQFF.

This chain links TRBV2 with TRBJ2-5; maybe TRBD2 (5 bases). The CDR3 covers 16 residues. CDR1 is SNHLY, CDR2 FYNNEI, per germline. Between the trimmed V and J ends, which lost 3 bases and 4 bases, there was a span of 18 bases. The CDR3 sequence is CASSDRSSGGGETQYF. Here the CDR3 DNA reads TGTGCCAGCAGTGACCGTTCGAGCGGCGGAGGAGAGACCCAGTACTTC.

The chain is built from TRBV29-1 and TRBJ2-1; the D call may be TRBD1 or TRBD2 (5 bases each). V was cut by 6 bases and J by 7 bases, with 16 bases left in between. Germline V lookup: CDR1 SQVTM, CDR2 ANQGSEA. The CDR3 consists of 13 residues. Written as DNA, the CDR3 is TGCAGCGTGGGGGAAGGCGCCTGGAATGAGCAGTTCTTC. It specifies CSVGEGAWNEQFF.

The chain combines TRBV5-6 with TRBJ1-3; TRBD1 matches at 10 bases. The J segment lost 2 bases and the V segment lost 4 bases, leaving 3 bases of the junction unmatched. The CDR3 runs 15 residues. Germline assignment: CDR1 SGHDT and CDR2 YYEEEE. The CDR3 DNA reads as TGTGCCAGCAGCCCGGGGACAGGGGCTGGAAACACCATATATTTT. Amino acids: CASSPGTGAGNTIYF.

This chain links TRBV27 with TRBJ2-4; no clear D gene. With 7 bases removed from V and 0 bases from J, the gap between germline ends came to 16 bases. Germline CDR1 and CDR2: MNHEY and SMNVEV (reference sequence). CDR3 length: 16 amino acids. The CDR3 sequence: CASTHFGDGAKNIQYF. The CDR3 DNA is TGTGCCAGCACTCACTTTGGAGACGGAGCCAAAAACATTCAGTACTTC.

Here the CDR3 DNA reads TGTGCCAGCAGTGCTACAGGGTCAGGGGCCAACGTCCTGACTTTC. Amino acids: CASSATGSGANVLTF. The chain links TRBV9 to TRBJ2-6; D is perhaps TRBD1 (6 bases). Germline values: CDR1 SGDLS, CDR2 YYNGEE. Trimming removed 5 bases at V and 4 bases at J, with 13 bases between. The CDR3 is 15 residues long.

Only a few counts were recorded for this clone. The chain employs TRBV15 and TRBJ1-5; TRBD1 aligns across 8 bases. The ends lost 0 bases at V and 1 base at J; junction bases unmatched: 11. Germline V gene lookup returns CDR1 LNHNV and CDR2 YYDKDF (reference sequence). The CDR3 sequence is 19 residues long. CDR3 bases: TGTGCCACCAGCAGAGATTCGGGCTCACAGGGGGGGAGCAATCAGCCCCAGCATTTT. Protein: CATSRDSGSQGGSNQPQHF.

Only one count was recorded for this clone. The chain has TRBV12-3 or TRBV12-4 and TRBJ2-5; D is unclear. The CDR3 loop spans 12 amino acids. V was shortened by 7 bases and J by 5 bases, with 11 bases between the two germline ends. DNA for the CDR3: TGTGCCAGCAAGAAGGTGGGGGAGACCCAGTACTTC. Residues: CASKKVGETQYF.

The V call is TRBV5-6, the J call TRBJ2-3, with D maybe TRBD1 (5 bases). The CDR3 runs to 16 residues. V shed 2 bases and J shed 1 base, with 14 bases lying between them. The germline V gene has CDR1 SGHDT and CDR2 YYEEEE. DNA for the CDR3: TGTGCCAGCAGCTTTGAGACAGTGCCTGGCACAGATACGCAGTATTTT. Translation: CASSFETVPGTDTQYF.

This chain links TRBV9 with TRBJ2-3; 10 bases fit TRBD2. Germline trimming cut 2 bases from V and 4 bases from J; bases unmatched to any gene: 7. The CDR3 consists of 16 residues. Germline-derived CDR1 and CDR2 are SGDLS and YYNGEE. The CDR3 here is CASSVKLAGSSDTQYF. CDR3 nucleotide sequence: TGTGCCAGCAGCGTGAAACTAGCGGGGAGTTCAGATACGCAGTATTTT.

The chain uses TRBV5-1 and TRBJ2-1; the match to TRBD2 covers 8 bases. The CDR3 sequence is 15 residues long. Germline values: CDR1 SGHRS, CDR2 YFSETQ. The V segment lost 2 bases and the J segment 8 bases; nucleotides outside the gene matches: 9. The CDR3: CASSLLAGPSDEQFF. The CDR3 DNA sequence: TGCGCCAGCAGCTTATTAGCGGGGCCAAGCGATGAGCAGTTCTTC.

V usage is TRBV25-1 and J usage is TRBJ2-4, with a possible D match to TRBD1 (5 bases). The CDR3 is 13 residues long. Germline lookup yields CDR1 MGHDK and CDR2 SYGVNS. V lost 5 bases and J 7 bases, leaving 12 bases between the germline ends. The CDR3: CASSSQGSNIQYF. The CDR3 DNA follows: TGTGCCAGCAGTTCGCAGGGCAGCAACATTCAGTACTTC.